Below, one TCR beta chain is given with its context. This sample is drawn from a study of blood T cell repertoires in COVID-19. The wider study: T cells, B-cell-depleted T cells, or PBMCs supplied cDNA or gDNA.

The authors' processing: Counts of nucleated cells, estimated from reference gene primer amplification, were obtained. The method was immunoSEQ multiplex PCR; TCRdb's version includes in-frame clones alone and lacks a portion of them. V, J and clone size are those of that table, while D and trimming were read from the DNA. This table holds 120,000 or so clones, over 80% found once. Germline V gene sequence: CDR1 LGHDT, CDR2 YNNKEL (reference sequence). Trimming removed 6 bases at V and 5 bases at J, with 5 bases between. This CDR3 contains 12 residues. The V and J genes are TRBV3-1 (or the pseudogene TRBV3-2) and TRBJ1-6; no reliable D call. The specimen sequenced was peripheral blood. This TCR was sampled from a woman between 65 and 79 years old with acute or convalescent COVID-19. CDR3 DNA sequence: TGTGCCAGCAGTCCTAATAATTCACCCCTCCACTTT. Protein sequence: CASSPNNSPLHF.